This is a list of T cell receptor beta chains from one sample in a study of identical twins. TCRdb fed the 5' RACE reads into MiXCR, producing one record per CDR3 protein. Of around 670,000 distinct CDR3 sequences in the sample, around 6.1% were seen once. Sequencing input: naive T cells sorted from blood. The receptors come from a man aged 18 to 30 in good health. Both conserved end residues are part of each CDR3. The D gene is left open where the match is weak. Only some rows state a clone size, as once, few, many or a class for expanded clones.

V: TRBV6-5
D: -
size: few
J: TRBJ2-2
DNA: TGTGCCAGCAGTTACATATGGGACGCATCCACCGGGGAGCTGTTTTTT
CDR3: CASSYIWDASTGELFF

V: TRBV24-1
D: -
size: many
J: TRBJ2-3
DNA: TGTGCCACCAGTGATCGCGACAGGCCTTCCACAGATACGCAGTATTTT
CDR3: CATSDRDRPSTDTQYF

V: TRBV10-3
D: -
size: few
J: TRBJ2-7
DNA: TGTGCCATCAGTGGCGCCAGGGTAAACGAGCAGTACTTC
CDR3: CAISGARVNEQYF

V: TRBV29-1
D: -
size: few
J: TRBJ2-1
DNA: TGCAGCGTTGGTAGCGGAGCCTACAATGAGCAGTTCTTC
CDR3: CSVGSGAYNEQFF

V: TRBV5-6
D: -
size: -
J: TRBJ2-4
DNA: TGTGCCAGCAGCTTGGGAGGGGTGGAAAACATTCAGTACTTC
CDR3: CASSLGGVENIQYF

V: TRBV12-3/TRBV12-4
D: TRBD1
size: many
J: TRBJ1-5
DNA: TGTGCCAGCAGCTCCGCCCTTCACAGGGGCCGATTGTCCCAGCATTTT
CDR3: CASSSALHRGRLSQHF

V: TRBV7-9
D: TRBD2
size: many
J: TRBJ2-3
DNA: TGTGCCAGCAGCTTATTACTAGCGGGAGTGACAGATACGCAGTATTTT
CDR3: CASSLLLAGVTDTQYF

V: TRBV4-2
D: -
size: few
J: TRBJ2-5
DNA: TGTGCCAGCAGCCAAGTGGGTGCCAACCAAGAGACCCAGTACTTC
CDR3: CASSQVGANQETQYF

V: TRBV24-1
D: TRBD2
size: few
J: TRBJ2-5
DNA: TGTGCCACGTCGAGGGCGGGAGGGCCGCTAGAGACCCAGTACTTC
CDR3: CATSRAGGPLETQYF

V: TRBV12-3/TRBV12-4
D: TRBD2
size: many
J: TRBJ2-6
DNA: TGTGCCAGCAGTTTAGGCCTAGCGGGAGTGTCTGGGGCCAACGTCCTGACTTTC
CDR3: CASSLGLAGVSGANVLTF

V: TRBV7-8
D: -
size: few
J: TRBJ1-5
DNA: TGTGCCAGCAGCCCGGTTCGACTTAGTAGCAATCAGCCCCAGCATTTT
CDR3: CASSPVRLSSNQPQHF

V: TRBV29-1
D: TRBD1
size: -
J: TRBJ1-2
DNA: TGCAGCGCCCAATCCAACCGGGACAGATATGGCTACACCTTC
CDR3: CSAQSNRDRYGYTF

V: TRBV7-2
D: TRBD2
size: many
J: TRBJ2-1
DNA: TGTGCCAGCAGCAGGGGGACTAGCGCCAATGAGCAGTTCTTC
CDR3: CASSRGTSANEQFF

V: TRBV7-8
D: -
size: -
J: TRBJ2-5
DNA: TGTGCCAGCAGCTTACGCCGACTACACCAAGAGACCCAGTACTTC
CDR3: CASSLRRLHQETQYF

V: TRBV3-1
D: TRBD2
size: few
J: TRBJ2-1
DNA: TGTGCCAGCAGCCAAGATACCTCTAGCGGGCTTGTGGATGAGCAGTTCTTC
CDR3: CASSQDTSSGLVDEQFF

V: TRBV10-3
D: -
size: many
J: TRBJ2-7
DNA: TGTGCCATCAGTGTGGGGGAACGCGAATACGAGCAGTACTTC
CDR3: CAISVGEREYEQYF

V: TRBV12-3/TRBV12-4
D: TRBD1
size: -
J: TRBJ2-1
DNA: TGTGCCAGCAGCAGGGACAGGGGGCGTTATGAGCAGTTCTTC
CDR3: CASSRDRGRYEQFF

V: TRBV29-1
D: -
size: -
J: TRBJ1-2
DNA: TGCAGCGTTGAAGCCCACCCCTTGGGGCGGCATGGCTACACCTTC
CDR3: CSVEAHPLGRHGYTF

V: TRBV5-1
D: TRBD1
size: -
J: TRBJ2-5
DNA: TGCGCCAGCAGCCCCAGACAGGGACGTCAAGAGACCCAGTACTTC
CDR3: CASSPRQGRQETQYF

V: TRBV28
D: -
size: few
J: TRBJ2-7
DNA: TGTGCCAGCAGTTCGATCGGACAGAGGGTTGAGCAGTACTTC
CDR3: CASSSIGQRVEQYF

V: TRBV11-1
D: TRBD2
size: few
J: TRBJ2-3
DNA: TGTGCCAGCAGCTCACTAGCGGGAGGGCCCGGGAGCACAGATACGCAGTATTTT
CDR3: CASSSLAGGPGSTDTQYF

V: TRBV6-5
D: TRBD2
size: many
J: TRBJ2-5
DNA: TGTGCCAGCAGTTACTCATCGAGCGGGGGGGACCAGTACTTC
CDR3: CASSYSSSGGDQYF

V: TRBV20-1
D: -
size: many
J: TRBJ2-5
DNA: TGCAGTGCCGTTAAAAGGGCTATACAAGAGACCCAGTACTTC
CDR3: CSAVKRAIQETQYF

V: TRBV20-1
D: -
size: many
J: TRBJ2-7
DNA: TGCAGTGCGCCTGGCGGAACCTACGAGCAGTACTTC
CDR3: CSAPGGTYEQYF

V: TRBV7-9
D: -
size: -
J: TRBJ2-2
DNA: TGTGCCAGCAGCTTACCGGGACCATTTATGGGGGAGCTGTTTTTT
CDR3: CASSLPGPFMGELFF

V: TRBV7-6
D: -
size: -
J: TRBJ2-1
DNA: TGTGCCAGCAGCTTAGAGGCAGGGCCCAATGAGCAGTTCTTC
CDR3: CASSLEAGPNEQFF

V: TRBV29-1
D: -
size: many
J: TRBJ2-5
DNA: TGCAGCGTTGATCACAGCGGGGAGACCCAGTACTTC
CDR3: CSVDHSGETQYF

V: TRBV18
D: TRBD1
size: -
J: TRBJ1-1
DNA: TGTGCCAGCTCACCCCGGACAGGGCAATTTTTGAACACTGAAGCTTTCTTT
CDR3: CASSPRTGQFLNTEAFF

V: TRBV7-2
D: -
size: -
J: TRBJ2-3
DNA: TGTGCCAGCAGCTTAGGGACTAACGGATACACAGATACGCAGTATTTT
CDR3: CASSLGTNGYTDTQYF

V: TRBV4-2
D: TRBD2
size: -
J: TRBJ2-1
DNA: TGTGCCAGCAGCCAGGAGGGGACTAGCAGGTTGAGCTCCTACAATGAGCAGTTCTTC
CDR3: CASSQEGTSRLSSYNEQFF

V: TRBV11-2
D: -
size: many
J: TRBJ1-1
DNA: TGTGCCAGCAGCTTACGTACCCGGCGTGAAGCTTTCTTT
CDR3: CASSLRTRREAFF

V: TRBV10-3
D: -
size: many
J: TRBJ2-5
DNA: TGTGCCATCAGTGAGTCGAGCGGACAGACCTCACTCCGAGAGACCCAGTACTTC
CDR3: CAISESSGQTSLRETQYF

V: TRBV6-5
D: -
size: many
J: TRBJ2-2
DNA: TGTGCCAGCAGTTACTCCGTGGGAGCGAACACCGGGGAGCTGTTTTTT
CDR3: CASSYSVGANTGELFF

V: TRBV12-3/TRBV12-4
D: -
size: -
J: TRBJ2-3
DNA: TGTGCCAGCAGTTTAACAGGAGACCCAGATACGCAGTATTTT
CDR3: CASSLTGDPDTQYF

V: TRBV5-1
D: -
size: few
J: TRBJ2-5
DNA: TGCGCCAGCAGCTTGGATTTCAGATTTTCCGAGACCCAGTACTTC
CDR3: CASSLDFRFSETQYF

V: TRBV6-5
D: TRBD1
size: few
J: TRBJ2-5
DNA: TGTGCCAGCAGTTACTCCTCACAGGGGGCTAGGGAGACCCAGTACTTC
CDR3: CASSYSSQGARETQYF